This T cell receptor (beta chain) was observed in a study of blood T cell repertoires in COVID-19. Background on the study: Donors in the United States, Italy and Spain gave samples during acute or convalescent COVID-19. T cells, B-cell-depleted T cells, or PBMCs provided the cDNA or gDNA that served as material.

In the original processing: Reference gene primer amplification yielded estimated nucleated cell counts. Profiling relied on immunoSEQ multiplex PCR, and the TCRdb table lists in-frame clones only, not all of them. Clone size and V and J calls were adopted from that table, with D and trimming inferred from the DNA. The sample carries some 100,000 clones, roughly 90% recorded once. The CDR3 loop spans 16 amino acids. Germline assignment: CDR1 SGHRS and CDR2 YFSETQ. V was pared by 0 bases and J by 6 bases, with 13 bases between. The sequencing sample was made of peripheral blood. The chain uses TRBV5-1 and TRBJ1-6; no reliable D call. The receptor was derived from a man younger than 45 in a cohort sampled during active COVID-19. In DNA form, the CDR3 reads TGCGCCAGCAGCTTGGACGGCTTCCAGCGTAATTCACCCCTCCACTTT. It codes for CASSLDGFQRNSPLHF.